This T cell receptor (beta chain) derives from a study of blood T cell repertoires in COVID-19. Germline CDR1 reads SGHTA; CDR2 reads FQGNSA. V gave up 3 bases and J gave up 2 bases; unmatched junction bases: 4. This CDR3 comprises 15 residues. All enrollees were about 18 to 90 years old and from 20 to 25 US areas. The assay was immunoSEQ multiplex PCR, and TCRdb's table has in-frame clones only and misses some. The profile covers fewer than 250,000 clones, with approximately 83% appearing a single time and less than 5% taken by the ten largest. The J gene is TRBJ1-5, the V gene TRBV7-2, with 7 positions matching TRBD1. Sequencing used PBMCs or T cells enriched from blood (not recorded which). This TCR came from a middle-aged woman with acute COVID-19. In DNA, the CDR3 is TGTGCCAGCAGCTTTACCGGGACAGGCAATCAGCCCCAGCATTTT. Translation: CASSFTGTGNQPQHF.